The 31 T cell receptor beta chains listed next were all sequenced from one sample in a study of blood T cell repertoires in COVID-19. The protocol was immunoSEQ multiplex PCR, while the TCRdb copy is restricted to in-frame clones and leaves out a portion. The repertoire consists of some 400,000 clones, with approximately 93% occurring once and the leading ten covering roughly 0.9%. The sample was PBMCs or T cells enriched from blood (not recorded which). These receptors all stem from a woman aged 35 to 49 who had been exposed to COVID-19.

This clone showed up just once. The genes are TRBV11-3 and TRBJ2-3; possible D gene TRBD1, 6 bases. The CDR3 runs to 14 residues. Trimming shortened V by 5 bases and J by 4 bases, and 13 bases separated the two germline ends. Germline V lookup: CDR1 SGHNT, CDR2 YENEEA. CDR3 loop: CASSITGSADTQYF. The CDR3 nucleotides read TGTGCCAGCAGCATTACAGGGAGCGCAGATACGCAGTATTTT.

The J gene is TRBJ2-1, the V gene TRBV5-1, with 12 bases identical to TRBD1. The CDR3 sequence is 18 residues long. Trimming cost V 4 bases and J 3 bases; bases outside gene matches: 11. Germline V CDR1 and CDR2: SGHRS, YFSETQ. The CDR3 sequence: CASSPRDRGLLGYNEQFF. CDR3 nucleotides: TGCGCCAGCAGCCCTCGGGACAGGGGGCTCTTGGGCTACAATGAGCAGTTCTTC.

The chain has TRBV7-2 and TRBJ1-3; 11 nucleotides agree with TRBD1. J was trimmed by 4 bases and V by 5 bases; bases with no gene match: 13. The germline gives CDR1 SGHTA, CDR2 FQGNSA. This CDR3 is built from 18 residues. CDR3 DNA sequence: TGTGCCAGCAGCCCCTTGGTAGGGGGACAGGGGGTAGGAAACACCATATATTTT. Translated, it gives CASSPLVGGQGVGNTIYF.

The chain links TRBV2 to TRBJ2-2; TRBD1 is a possible D gene (6 bases). This CDR3 has 15 amino acids. V was pared by 4 bases and J by 1 base, with 10 bases between. Per the germline V gene, CDR1 is SNHLY and CDR2 is FYNNEI. The CDR3 loop is CASSAGVQNTGELFF. The CDR3 bases are TGTGCCAGCAGTGCAGGGGTCCAGAACACCGGGGAGCTGTTTTTT.

The rearrangement uses TRBV25-1 and TRBJ1-1; the D is unclear. Germline CDR1 and CDR2: MGHDK and SYGVNS. Trimming took off 7 bases at V and 2 bases at J, with 5 bases between the two ends. CDR3 length: 11 residues. The CDR3 loop is CASTVNTEAFF. The CDR3 DNA reads TGTGCCAGCACGGTAAACACTGAAGCTTTCTTT.

J is TRBJ1-2 and V is TRBV19; TRBD1 agrees at 9 bases. Germline CDR1 reads LNHDA; CDR2 reads SQIVND (reference sequence). J gave up 2 bases and V 5 bases, and 6 bases lay outside the gene matches. There are 15 residues in the CDR3. The CDR3, as DNA: TGTGCCAGTAGTGTACCGGGACAGGGAAACTATGGCTACACCTTC. Amino acids: CASSVPGQGNYGYTF.

To note about this clone: Other DNA sequences from this sample encode an identical CDR3 as well. The rearrangement links TRBV7-8 to TRBJ1-1; D remains ambiguous. Germline V gene data show CDR1 as SGHVS and CDR2 as FQNEAQ. V was cut by 1 base and J by 2 bases, with 5 bases left in between. The CDR3 totals 13 residues. The CDR3 protein is CASSLDSNTEAFF. Here the CDR3 DNA reads TGTGCCAGCAGCTTAGACAGCAACACTGAAGCTTTCTTT.

This rearrangement joins TRBV30 to TRBJ2-3, with D possibly TRBD2 on 6 matching bases. Between the trimmed V and J ends, which lost 5 bases and 8 bases, there was a span of 20 bases. CDR1 and CDR2 from the germline V gene are GTSNPN and SVGIG (reference sequence). This CDR3 has 14 residues. CDR3 region: CAWGSETRSGTQYF. DNA for the CDR3: TGTGCCTGGGGGTCGGAGACCCGTAGCGGTACGCAGTATTTT.

The genes are TRBV5-1 and TRBJ1-1; D is uncertain. The germline V gene has CDR1 SGHRS and CDR2 YFSETQ. Trimming cost V 0 bases and J 0 bases, with 9 bases left between them. The CDR3 contains 15 residues. This CDR3 reads CASSLEGALNTEAFF. Written as DNA, the CDR3 is TGCGCCAGCAGCTTGGAGGGAGCTTTGAACACTGAAGCTTTCTTT.

The rearrangement uses TRBV24-1 and TRBJ2-1, with D possibly being TRBD2 (6 bases). Germline V gene lookup returns CDR1 KGHDR and CDR2 SFDVKD. This CDR3 has 17 amino acids. V was shortened by 4 bases and J by 0 bases, with 15 bases between the two germline ends. The CDR3 region has the DNA TGTGCCACCAGTGAGGGAGGTAGCGGATACTCCTACAATGAGCAGTTCTTC. Protein product: CATSEGGSGYSYNEQFF.

The rearrangement links TRBV7-8 to TRBJ2-5, with a possible D match to TRBD2 (6 bases). V lost 1 base and J 0 bases, leaving 9 bases between the germline ends. CDR1 is SGHVS and CDR2 is FQNEAQ in the germline V gene. The CDR3 runs 15 residues. The CDR3 DNA follows: TGTGCCAGCAGCTTAGGATGGGGGGACCAAGAGACCCAGTACTTC. Protein sequence: CASSLGWGDQETQYF.

The V call is TRBV4-3, the J call TRBJ1-2; D gene ambiguous. Trimming took off 0 bases at V and 4 bases at J, with 9 bases between the two ends. Germline-derived CDR1 and CDR2 are LGHNA and YSLEER. This CDR3 is 14 amino acids long. This CDR3 reads CASSQDGVSYGYTF. For the CDR3, the DNA is TGCGCCAGCAGCCAAGATGGAGTGTCCTATGGCTACACCTTC.

This clone was seen once. The rearrangement joins TRBV25-1 to TRBJ1-4; 9 bases agree with TRBD1. Germline V gene data show CDR1 as MGHDK and CDR2 as SYGVNS. The CDR3 spans 18 residues. V dropped 2 bases and J dropped 3; count of bases not matched to a gene: 10. The DNA of the CDR3 is TGTGCCAGCAGTGAACCCCGACAGGGGGGGGCGGCTAATGAAAAACTGTTTTTT. This codes for CASSEPRQGGAANEKLFF.

This clone was recorded once. As DNA, the CDR3 is TGTGCCTGGGTTGCAGCGGGGGGCCGTATTACCGGGGAGCTGTTTTTT. It encodes CAWVAAGGRITGELFF. The chain employs TRBV30 and TRBJ2-2; 9 nucleotides align to TRBD2. V gave up 5 bases and J gave up 5 bases; unmatched junction bases: 12. CDR3 size: 16 residues. Germline V gene sequence: CDR1 GTSNPN, CDR2 SVGIG (reference sequence).

The genes are TRBV7-9 and TRBJ2-3; D ambiguous. The V end was cut by 0 bases, the J end by 0 bases, with 4 bases between. CDR3 length equals 14 residues. In germline, CDR1 is SEHNR, CDR2 FQNEAQ (reference sequence). Here the CDR3 DNA reads TGTGCCAGCAGCTTAGCTCCAAGCACAGATACGCAGTATTTT. Residues: CASSLAPSTDTQYF.

The rearrangement links TRBV7-6 to TRBJ2-7, with D perhaps matching TRBD2 (5 bases). This CDR3 comprises 13 residues. The V and J ends lost 3 bases and 7 bases respectively, with 13 bases between them. Per germline, CDR1 SGHVS and CDR2 FNYEAQ. For the CDR3, the DNA is TGTGCCAGCAGCTTCCAAGGGCCGGGGGAGCAGTACTTC. Translated: CASSFQGPGEQYF.

With regard to this clone: Other DNA sequences in the same sample also yield this CDR3. The chain recombines TRBV5-1 with TRBJ1-1; 8 positions match TRBD1. Looked up from germline, CDR1 is SGHRS and CDR2 is YFSETQ. The V segment lost 3 bases and the J segment 1 base; nucleotides outside the gene matches: 5. This CDR3 is built from 15 residues. The CDR3 here is CASSSAGTGNTEAFF. The CDR3 region has the DNA TGCGCCAGCAGCTCGGCCGGGACAGGGAACACTGAAGCTTTCTTT. Full variable domain (missing parts from reference TRBV5-1 and TRBJ1-1): KAGVTQTPRYLIKTRGQQVTLSCSPISGHRSVSWYQQTPGQGLQFLFEYFSETQRNKGNFPGRFSGRQFSNSRSEMNVSTLELGDSALYLCASSSAGTGNTEAFFGQGTRLTVV.

The chain employs TRBV5-8 and TRBJ1-2; 10 nucleotides agree with TRBD1. Looked up from germline, CDR1 is SGHTS and CDR2 is YDEGEE. CDR3 length: 15 residues. Unmatched junction bases numbered 5, after V lost 4 bases and J lost 2 bases. CDR3 protein: CASSEETGGNYGYTF. The CDR3, as DNA: TGTGCCAGCAGCGAGGAGACAGGGGGCAACTATGGCTACACCTTC. Filled out from reference TRBV5-8 and TRBJ1-2, the complete variable domain reads EAGVTQSPTHLIKTRGQQATLRCSPISGHTSVYWYQQALGLGLQFLLWYDEGEERNRGNFPPRFSGRQFPNYSSELNVNALELEDSALYLCASSEETGGNYGYTFGSGTRLTVV.

This chain connects TRBV28 to TRBJ1-1; TRBD1 matches 12 bases. This CDR3 spans 18 amino acids. V lost 5 bases to trimming and J lost 3 bases; unmatched junction nucleotides: 13. The germline V gene has CDR1 MDHEN and CDR2 SYDVKM. The CDR3 is CASSPLRDRGRGYTEAFF. In DNA, the CDR3 is TGTGCCAGCAGTCCTCTCCGGGACAGGGGGCGGGGGTACACTGAAGCTTTCTTT.

There are a few counts of this clone. This sequence joins TRBV5-1 and TRBJ1-2; 7 bases are a match to TRBD1. V lost 6 bases to trimming and J lost 4 bases; unmatched junction nucleotides: 9. Germline-derived CDR1 and CDR2 are SGHRS and YFSETQ. The CDR3 is made up of 14 amino acids. In DNA, the CDR3 is TGCGCCAGCACCCCAGGGACAGCCAGCTATGGCTACACCTTC. It yields the protein CASTPGTASYGYTF.

This clone is a singleton in its sample. The CDR3 protein is CASSGLGRQGPRDTEAFF. CDR3 nucleotides: TGTGCCAGTAGCGGCCTGGGGAGGCAGGGCCCCCGCGACACTGAAGCTTTCTTT. The chain uses TRBV19 and TRBJ1-1; TRBD1 might be the D (5 bases). V was trimmed by 6 bases and J by 3 bases, leaving 26 bases between them. The germline V gene has CDR1 LNHDA and CDR2 SQIVND (reference sequence). The CDR3 consists of 18 residues.

This chain uses TRBV3-1 (or the pseudogene TRBV3-2) with TRBJ2-5, with 10 nucleotides matching TRBD2. Trimming took 0 bases from V and 1 from J; bases not matched to a gene: 5. The CDR3 extends over 17 amino acids. Germline V gives CDR1 LGHDT, CDR2 YNNKEL (reference sequence). CDR3 DNA: TGTGCCAGCAGCCAAGAAGAGCGGGGGGGCCCCCAAGAGACCCAGTACTTC. Its protein product is CASSQEERGGPQETQYF.

The chain carries TRBV27 and TRBJ2-1; D is undetermined. Trimming pared 4 bases from V and 6 bases from J, leaving 7 bases between. Per germline, CDR1 MNHEY and CDR2 SMNVEV (reference sequence). This CDR3 spans 12 amino acids. The CDR3 is CASSSPGNEQFF. The CDR3 DNA follows: TGTGCCAGCAGTTCCCCCGGCAATGAGCAGTTCTTC.

The chain recombines TRBV3-1 (or the pseudogene TRBV3-2) with TRBJ2-4; weak D call: TRBD1 (6 bases). CDR1 LGHDT and CDR2 YNNKEL come from the germline V gene (reference sequence). The CDR3 runs to 14 residues. V shed 3 bases and J shed 1 base, with 7 bases lying between them. The CDR3 DNA sequence: TGTGCCAGCAGCCAGGGGGCGGCCAAAAACATTCAGTACTTC. Residues: CASSQGAAKNIQYF.

The V and J genes are TRBV5-4 and TRBJ1-4; 9 bases agree with TRBD1. Germline V gene data show CDR1 as SGHNT and CDR2 as YYREEE (reference sequence). The CDR3 is 14 residues long. J gave up 8 bases and V 3 bases, and 5 bases lay outside the gene matches. The CDR3 reads CASSWDREGEKLFF. The CDR3, as DNA: TGTGCCAGCAGCTGGGACAGGGAGGGGGAAAAACTGTTTTTT. The whole variable domain, remainder taken from reference TRBV5-4 and TRBJ1-4, is ETGVTQSPTHLIKTRGQQVTLRCSSQSGHNTVSWYQQALGQGPQFIFQYYREEENGRGNFPPRFSGLQFPNYSSELNVNALELDDSALYLCASSWDREGEKLFFGSGTQLSVL.

The chain has TRBV7-2 and TRBJ1-6; D is possibly TRBD1 (6 bases). V was trimmed by 4 bases and J by 8 bases, leaving 9 bases between them. This CDR3 has 13 residues. Germline V gene sequence: CDR1 SGHTA, CDR2 FQGNSA. The CDR3: CASSYNRDSPLHF. CDR3 DNA sequence: TGTGCCAGCAGCTACAACAGGGATTCACCCCTCCACTTT.

This rearrangement joins TRBV6-5 to TRBJ1-1; 8 bases line up with TRBD1. The CDR3 runs to 14 residues. With V trimmed by 7 bases and J by 1 base, 5 bases remained unmatched. The V gene's germline CDR1 is MNHEY and CDR2 SVGAGI. The CDR3 DNA reads TGTGCCAGCAACTCCGGGACAGGGAACACTGAAGCTTTCTTT. Translated: CASNSGTGNTEAFF.

This clone was counted between two and nine times. This sequence joins TRBV20-1 and TRBJ2-1, with 10 bases lining up with TRBD1. CDR1 and CDR2 (germline): DFQATT, SNEGSKA (reference sequence). The CDR3 extends over 11 amino acids. Trimming cost V 8 bases and J 8 bases; bases outside gene matches: 3. The CDR3 sequence: CSYDRGHEQFF. As DNA, the CDR3 is TGCAGTTACGACAGGGGGCATGAGCAGTTCTTC.

The V call is TRBV19, the J call TRBJ1-2; possible D gene TRBD1, 5 bases. Trimming left V 6 bases short and J 7 bases short, with 9 bases between. Germline loops: CDR1 LNHDA, CDR2 SQIVND (reference sequence). The CDR3 runs to 11 residues. The CDR3 DNA reads TGTGCCAGTAGGGGGGGTTTTGGCTACACCTTC. It is translated as CASRGGFGYTF.

V and J are TRBV5-1 and TRBJ1-1; weak D call: TRBD1 (6 bases). Germline CDR1 is SGHRS and CDR2 is YFSETQ. This CDR3 is built from 16 residues. The V end lost 1 base, the J end lost 0 bases, and 13 bases lay between the germline ends. The CDR3 region has the DNA TGCGCCAGCAGCTTGACATATCAGGGGATGAACACTGAAGCTTTCTTT. It is translated as CASSLTYQGMNTEAFF.

The V and J genes are TRBV4-1 and TRBJ2-1; 10 nucleotides agree with TRBD1. The trim removed 0 bases at V and 1 base at J, leaving 15 bases unmatched. CDR1 and CDR2 from the germline V gene are MGHRA and YSYEKL. The CDR3 is 21 amino acids. The CDR3 nucleotides read TGCGCCAGCAGCCAAGATAGGGGGGACAGGGGAAGTAAGGGGTCCTACAATGAGCAGTTCTTC. Its protein product is CASSQDRGDRGSKGSYNEQFF.